The T cell receptor (beta chain) under discussion was sequenced for a study of T-cell reconstitution after alpha-beta-depleted transplantation in children. Construction of the TCRbeta library involved unique molecular identifiers. In TCRdb, the PCR reads were re-called with MiXCR into one record per CDR3 protein. The table includes about 980,000 distinct CDR3 sequences, about 29% detected once. Germline CDR1 reads SQVTM; CDR2 reads ANQGSEA. This CDR3 is 16 amino acids long. V was pared by 2 bases and J by 3 bases, with 17 bases between. Findings and caveats of the study: In patients about two months after transplant, alpha-beta T cells reportedly arose from several hundred expanded graft clones. Fresh T-cell production supplied most of the T-cell counts and diversity seen one year after transplant. The origin of high day-60 TCRbeta diversity in some patients lay in surviving recipient T cells and thymic progenitors.

A word on this clonotype: Its antigen is unknown.

This receptor was identified in a boy under two years old who had a stem cell transplant for SCID, so the T cells may come from the graft donor. The gene calls are TRBV29-1 and TRBJ2-1; either TRBD1 or TRBD2 may supply D (6 bases each). Sequenced here: PBMCs, mostly from graft donor cells, sampled 360 days after TCRalphabeta/CD19-depleted stem cell transplant. The CDR3 reads CSVERGVTGVYNEQFF. CDR3 DNA: TGCAGCGTTGAAAGGGGGGTAACGGGAGTCTACAATGAGCAGTTCTTC.